A selection of T cell receptor beta chains follows, all from one sample in a study of T cells after yellow fever vaccination. TCRdb fed the 5' RACE reads into MiXCR, producing one record per CDR3 protein. The sample shows over 65,000 distinct CDR3 sequences, about an eighth of them seen only once. Sequenced here: CD8+ T cells not binding an NS4B(214-222) dextramer, sorted from PBMCs, sampled roughly 20 days after the first yellow fever vaccination. The receptors come from a man aged 18 to 30 who received the YFV17D yellow fever vaccine. Both conserved end residues are part of each CDR3. Each record gives: clone size, D gene, J gene, V gene, CDR3 protein, CDR3 DNA. The D gene is left open where the match is weak. Clone size appears in some rows only: once, few, many, or a class for an expanded clone.

size: .
D: .
J: TRBJ1-1
V: TRBV11-2
CDR3: CASSPWGAKAFF
DNA: TGTGCCAGCAGCCCCTGGGGGGCCAAAGCTTTCTTT

size: few
D: .
J: TRBJ2-6
V: TRBV18
CDR3: CASSPSEIDSYLSGANVLTF
DNA: TGTGCCAGCTCACCTTCGGAAATCGACAGTTACCTCTCTGGGGCCAACGTCCTGACTTTC

size: .
D: .
J: TRBJ2-7
V: TRBV11-2
CDR3: CASSLTGTYEQYF
DNA: TGTGCCAGCAGCTTGACCGGGACCTACGAGCAGTACTTC

size: many
D: .
J: TRBJ1-1
V: TRBV12-3/TRBV12-4
CDR3: CASSFQNTEAFF
DNA: TGTGCCAGCAGTTTTCAAAACACTGAAGCTTTCTTT

size: many
D: .
J: TRBJ1-1
V: TRBV7-9
CDR3: CASSAEPEAFF
DNA: TGTGCCAGCAGCGCGGAGCCTGAAGCTTTCTTT

size: .
D: .
J: TRBJ1-6
V: TRBV3-1
CDR3: CASSQDGGSPYYNSPLHF
DNA: TGTGCCAGCAGCCAAGATGGGGGGTCCCCCTACTATAATTCACCCCTCCACTTT

size: few
D: .
J: TRBJ1-5
V: TRBV7-6
CDR3: CASSPVNQPQHF
DNA: TGTGCCAGCAGCCCCGTCAATCAGCCCCAGCATTTT

size: few
D: TRBD1
J: TRBJ2-1
V: TRBV5-6
CDR3: CASSSSRDRVGQFF
DNA: TGTGCCAGCAGCTCATCCCGGGACAGGGTAGGGCAGTTCTTC

size: few
D: .
J: TRBJ1-1
V: TRBV25-1
CDR3: CASSLAAVTEAFF
DNA: TGTGCCAGCAGCCTAGCGGCGGTGACTGAAGCTTTCTTT

size: .
D: .
J: TRBJ1-1
V: TRBV6-2/TRBV6-3
CDR3: CASRSDSMNTEAFF
DNA: TGTGCCAGCAGATCGGACAGTATGAACACTGAAGCTTTCTTT

size: .
D: TRBD2
J: TRBJ2-7
V: TRBV29-1
CDR3: CSGRGGGGSYEQYF
DNA: TGCAGTGGTCGGGGGGGAGGTGGTTCTTACGAGCAGTACTTC

size: .
D: .
J: TRBJ1-5
V: TRBV7-8
CDR3: CASSLDLLGVRHSNQPQHF
DNA: TGTGCCAGCAGCTTAGACTTATTGGGGGTGAGACATAGCAATCAGCCCCAGCATTTT

size: .
D: .
J: TRBJ2-3
V: TRBV4-2
CDR3: CASSHPGQESTDTQYF
DNA: TGTGCCAGCAGCCACCCCGGTCAGGAGTCCACAGATACGCAGTATTTT

size: many
D: .
J: TRBJ1-5
V: TRBV6-5
CDR3: CASSHGQLNQPQHF
DNA: TGTGCCAGCAGTCATGGACAGCTCAATCAGCCCCAGCATTTT

size: .
D: TRBD1
J: TRBJ2-2
V: TRBV6-1
CDR3: CASSTPGQGARTGELFF
DNA: TGTGCCAGCAGTACCCCGGGACAGGGGGCGCGCACCGGGGAGCTGTTTTTT

size: few
D: .
J: TRBJ2-2
V: TRBV29-1
CDR3: CSVEEGNTGELFF
DNA: TGCAGCGTTGAAGAGGGGAACACCGGGGAGCTGTTTTTT

size: few
D: .
J: TRBJ2-5
V: TRBV6-1
CDR3: CASSHLPVVSRYF
DNA: TGTGCCAGCAGTCATTTACCCGTAGTTAGCCGGTACTTC

size: few
D: .
J: TRBJ1-2
V: TRBV7-9
CDR3: CASSSPPGPHF
DNA: TGTGCCAGCAGCTCCCCCCCGGGACCCCACTTC

size: .
D: .
J: TRBJ2-7
V: TRBV4-1
CDR3: CASSQDYRYEQYF
DNA: TGCGCCAGCAGCCAAGATTACAGATACGAGCAGTACTTC

size: few
D: .
J: TRBJ2-7
V: TRBV6-2/TRBV6-3
CDR3: CASSSFFEQYF
DNA: TGTGCCAGCAGTTCGTTTTTCGAGCAGTACTTC

size: .
D: TRBD1
J: TRBJ2-1
V: TRBV9
CDR3: CASSVEGQTYNEQFF
DNA: TGTGCCAGCAGCGTAGAGGGACAGACTTACAATGAGCAGTTCTTC

size: few
D: TRBD1
J: TRBJ1-6
V: TRBV12-3/TRBV12-4
CDR3: CASSEPRGGLYNSPLHF
DNA: TGTGCCAGCAGTGAACCCAGGGGGGGGCTCTATAATTCACCCCTCCACTTT

size: .
D: TRBD1
J: TRBJ2-1
V: TRBV11-2
CDR3: CASSRIPGTGGHEQFF
DNA: TGTGCCAGCAGCCGCATCCCCGGGACAGGGGGACATGAGCAGTTCTTC

size: once
D: .
J: TRBJ2-1
V: TRBV6-2/TRBV6-3
CDR3: CASSQTRPNEQFF
DNA: TGTGCCAGCAGTCAGACACGGCCCAATGAGCAGTTCTTC

size: few
D: TRBD1
J: TRBJ1-1
V: TRBV6-5
CDR3: CASSWQQGLDTEAFF
DNA: TGTGCCAGCAGTTGGCAACAGGGGTTGGACACTGAAGCTTTCTTT

size: .
D: .
J: TRBJ2-5
V: TRBV4-3
CDR3: CASSQDLGQQETQYF
DNA: TGCGCCAGCAGCCAAGATCTTGGGCAGCAAGAGACCCAGTACTTC

size: .
D: .
J: TRBJ1-1
V: TRBV4-2
CDR3: CASSQDTEWGNTEAFF
DNA: TGTGCCAGCAGCCAAGATACAGAATGGGGGAACACTGAAGCTTTCTTT

size: few
D: .
J: TRBJ2-7
V: TRBV27
CDR3: CASSPQGARSEQYF
DNA: TGTGCCAGCAGTCCTCAGGGTGCCCGTAGCGAGCAGTACTTC

size: .
D: .
J: TRBJ1-4
V: TRBV5-1
CDR3: CASSLGQGVNEKLFF
DNA: TGCGCCAGCAGCTTGGGGCAGGGAGTTAATGAAAAACTGTTTTTT

size: .
D: .
J: TRBJ2-1
V: TRBV21-1
CDR3: CASSKHPKAGPTYNEQFF
DNA: TGTGCCAGCAGCAAACACCCGAAGGCGGGGCCGACCTACAATGAGCAGTTCTTC

size: .
D: .
J: TRBJ2-7
V: TRBV6-1
CDR3: CASSQDRVYEQYF
DNA: TGTGCCAGCAGTCAGGACAGAGTCTACGAGCAGTACTTC

size: .
D: TRBD1
J: TRBJ1-5
V: TRBV20-1
CDR3: CSANYPDRDNQPQHF
DNA: TGCAGTGCTAATTACCCGGACAGGGACAATCAGCCCCAGCATTTT

size: few
D: TRBD2
J: TRBJ2-3
V: TRBV4-1
CDR3: CASSQTGLLPYF
DNA: TGCGCCAGCAGCCAGACGGGACTATTGCCGTATTTT

size: .
D: .
J: TRBJ1-2
V: TRBV11-2
CDR3: CASSLDPGQLPGYTF
DNA: TGTGCCAGCAGCTTAGATCCCGGGCAGCTCCCCGGCTACACCTTC

size: many
D: .
J: TRBJ2-6
V: TRBV5-1
CDR3: CASSWYSGANVLTF
DNA: TGCGCCAGCAGCTGGTACAGCGGGGCCAACGTCCTGACTTTC

size: few
D: .
J: TRBJ2-5
V: TRBV2
CDR3: CASSDPWSTRETQYF
DNA: TGTGCCAGCAGTGATCCGTGGTCCACTAGAGAGACCCAGTACTTC

size: .
D: .
J: TRBJ1-5
V: TRBV6-2/TRBV6-3
CDR3: CASRLAGGNQPQHF
DNA: TGTGCCAGCCGCTTGGCAGGGGGCAATCAGCCCCAGCATTTT

size: few
D: TRBD2
J: TRBJ2-1
V: TRBV6-4
CDR3: CASSDLAGSGREQFF
DNA: TGTGCCAGCAGTGACCTAGCGGGGAGCGGACGGGAGCAGTTCTTC

size: .
D: .
J: TRBJ1-1
V: TRBV7-9
CDR3: CATDRSPLVGRMTEAFF
DNA: TGTGCCACTGACCGAAGCCCACTGGTGGGGAGGATGACTGAAGCTTTCTTT

size: few
D: TRBD2
J: TRBJ2-3
V: TRBV11-1
CDR3: CASNQPWASGGYHTDTQYF
DNA: TGTGCCAGCAACCAACCTTGGGCTAGCGGGGGTTACCACACAGATACGCAGTATTTT

size: .
D: TRBD2
J: TRBJ2-1
V: TRBV7-9
CDR3: CASSLVAGGNEQFF
DNA: TGTGCCAGCAGCTTAGTTGCGGGGGGCAATGAGCAGTTCTTC

size: large
D: .
J: TRBJ1-1
V: TRBV7-2
CDR3: CASGRLGAFF
DNA: TGTGCCAGCGGGCGGTTGGGGGCTTTCTTT

size: many
D: .
J: TRBJ2-1
V: TRBV4-1
CDR3: CASSQESAGFNEQFF
DNA: TGCGCCAGCAGCCAAGAAAGCGCAGGGTTCAATGAGCAGTTCTTC

size: .
D: .
J: TRBJ2-2
V: TRBV7-3
CDR3: CASSLPDTANTGELFF
DNA: TGTGCCAGCAGCCTCCCCGACACCGCGAACACCGGGGAGCTGTTTTTT

size: few
D: TRBD1
J: TRBJ2-1
V: TRBV2
CDR3: CASRTLRGRDDEQFF
DNA: TGTGCCAGCAGAACCCTCAGGGGGCGCGACGATGAGCAGTTCTTC

size: .
D: .
J: TRBJ1-1
V: TRBV5-1
CDR3: CASSLLLGTEAFF
DNA: TGCGCCAGCAGCTTGCTCCTGGGCACTGAAGCTTTCTTT

size: .
D: TRBD2
J: TRBJ2-3
V: TRBV7-2
CDR3: CAIRAGGSDTQYF
DNA: TGTGCCATCCGAGCGGGGGGATCGGATACGCAGTATTTT

size: .
D: TRBD2
J: TRBJ2-3
V: TRBV6-5
CDR3: CASSYLSSGGPKDTQYF
DNA: TGTGCCAGCAGTTACCTTTCTAGCGGGGGGCCAAAAGATACGCAGTATTTT

size: many
D: .
J: TRBJ2-3
V: TRBV2
CDR3: CASSDTDTQYF
DNA: TGTGCCAGCAGTGATACCGATACGCAGTATTTT

size: .
D: TRBD2
J: TRBJ2-1
V: TRBV6-1
CDR3: CASSLAGLNEQFF
DNA: TGTGCCAGCAGTCTAGCGGGGTTGAATGAGCAGTTCTTC